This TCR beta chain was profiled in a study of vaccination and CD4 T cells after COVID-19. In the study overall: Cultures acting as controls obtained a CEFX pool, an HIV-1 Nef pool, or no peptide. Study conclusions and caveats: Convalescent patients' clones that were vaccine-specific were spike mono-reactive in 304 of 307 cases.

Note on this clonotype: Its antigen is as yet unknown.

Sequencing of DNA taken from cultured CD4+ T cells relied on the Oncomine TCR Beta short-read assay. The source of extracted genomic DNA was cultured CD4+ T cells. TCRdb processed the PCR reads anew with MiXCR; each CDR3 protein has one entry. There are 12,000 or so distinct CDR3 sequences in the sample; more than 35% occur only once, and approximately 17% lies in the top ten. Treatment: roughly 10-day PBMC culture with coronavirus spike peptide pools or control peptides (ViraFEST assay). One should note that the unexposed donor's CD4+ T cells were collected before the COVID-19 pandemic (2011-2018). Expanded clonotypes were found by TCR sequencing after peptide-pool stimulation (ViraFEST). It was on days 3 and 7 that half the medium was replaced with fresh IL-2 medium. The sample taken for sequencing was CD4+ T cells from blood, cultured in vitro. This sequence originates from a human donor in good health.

The CDR3 DNA reads as TGTGCCAGCAGCCCCCACTCCCGTTGGAATGAGCAGTTCTTC. Its translation: CASSPHSRWNEQFF. The chain carries TRBV11-1 and TRBJ2-1; no definite D call. CDR3 size: 14 residues. CDR1 is SGHAT, CDR2 FQDESV, per germline (reference sequence). Trimming took off 5 bases at V and 7 bases at J, with 15 bases between the two ends. Variable domain in full (rest from reference TRBV11-1 and TRBJ2-1): EAEVAQSPRYKITEKSQAVAFWCDPISGHATLYWYRQILGQGPELLVQFQDESVVDDSQLPKDRFSAERLKGVDSTLKIQPAELGDSAMYLCASSPHSRWNEQFFGPGTRLTVL.